Detailed here is one TCR beta chain. Original analysis: Nucleated cell counts were estimated from reference gene primer amplification. Here immunoSEQ multiplex PCR was the method, and the copy in TCRdb shows in-frame clones only, minus some. The D gene and trimming were derived from the DNA, and the V and J assignments and clone size from that table. The sample includes almost 400,000 clones, roughly 90% of them seen just once. This entry is derived from a study of blood T cell repertoires in COVID-19. About the research overall: There were acute and convalescent COVID-19 samples, and they came from the United States, Italy and Spain. In each case, the material was cDNA or gDNA derived from T cells, B-cell-depleted T cells, or PBMCs.

The CDR3 consists of 12 residues. V was clipped by 0 bases and J by 8 bases, with 7 bases between them. Germline CDR1 and CDR2: LGHDT and YNNKEL (reference sequence). Cohort allocation depended upon clinical history that participants reported. The V and J genes are TRBV3-1 (or the pseudogene TRBV3-2) and TRBJ1-2, with D unclear. The origin of this receptor is a woman in her twenties or thirties with acute COVID-19. Sequenced input: PBMCs or T cells enriched from blood (not recorded which). The CDR3 DNA reads as TGTGCCAGCAGCCAAGATCGGGGAGGCTACACCTTC. Translated: CASSQDRGGYTF.